The 5 T cell receptor beta chains below come from one sample, sequenced in a study of blood T cell repertoires in COVID-19. The method was immunoSEQ multiplex PCR; TCRdb's version includes in-frame clones alone and lacks a portion of them. The sample includes 200,000 or so clones, approximately 86% seen only once; the top ten take 0.9% to 0.95%. Sequencing was carried out using peripheral blood. These receptors were obtained from a man aged 60 to 69 with COVID-19, enrolled during active disease.

CDR3 residues: CASSFGQGGYEQYF. Written as DNA, the CDR3 is TGTGCCAGCAGCTTTGGACAGGGTGGGTACGAGCAGTACTTC. The chain recombines TRBV5-4 with TRBJ2-7, with TRBD1 identical over 8 bases. There are 14 residues in the CDR3. The ends lost 2 bases at V and 4 bases at J; junction bases unmatched: 5. Germline CDR1 SGHNT, CDR2 YYREEE (reference sequence).

The chain combines TRBV19 with TRBJ2-7, with 7 bases lining up with TRBD1. V shed 4 bases and J 6 bases; nucleotides not matched to a gene: 9. This CDR3 is built from 14 residues. CDR1 is LNHDA, CDR2 SQIVND, per germline (reference sequence). CDR3 nucleotide sequence: TGTGCCAGTAGTACCTCGACAGGGAAGAGCGAGCAGTACTTC. Its protein is CASSTSTGKSEQYF.

This clone was observed once. The chain combines TRBV29-1 with TRBJ2-7; a possible D gene is TRBD1 (6 bases). V shed 3 bases and J shed 3 bases, with 12 bases lying between them. Germline CDR1 and CDR2: SQVTM and ANQGSEA. This CDR3 spans 13 amino acids. CDR3 nucleotide sequence: TGCAGCGTTGATTTGGGGGCGGGCTACGAGCAGTACTTC. Encoded protein: CSVDLGAGYEQYF.

CDR3 amino acids: CASSQGTAENYGYTF. CDR3 sequence (DNA): TGTGCCAGCAGCCAAGGGACAGCTGAAAACTATGGCTACACCTTC. The chain has TRBV3-1 (or the pseudogene TRBV3-2) and TRBJ1-2; D possibly corresponds to TRBD1 (6 bases). CDR1 LGHDT and CDR2 YNNKEL come from the germline V gene (reference sequence). The CDR3 is 15 residues long. V was shortened by 1 base and J by 2 bases, with 11 bases between the two germline ends.

This clone was detected only once. The chain links TRBV19 to TRBJ1-1, with D unclear. Deletions cut 11 bases from V and 2 bases from J, with 18 bases between. The germline CDR1 and CDR2 sequences are LNHDA and SQIVND (reference sequence). The CDR3 consists of 14 residues. For the CDR3, the DNA is TGTGCCGTGAGGTCCGGACTCAGTAACACTGAAGCTTTCTTT. Translation: CAVRSGLSNTEAFF.